These 2 T cell receptor beta chains came from one sample sequenced in a study of tumor and adjacent non-tumor tissue in lung cancer. The library came from three nested PCR rounds adapted from ARM-PCR protocols. TCRdb re-called the multiplex PCR reads through MiXCR, storing one row per CDR3 protein. Seen here are tens of thousands of distinct CDR3 sequences, roughly three fifths observed once, and the top ten hold roughly a fifth. This sample's RNA came from whole unsorted tissue. The source material was lung tumor tissue. The receptors originated from a man aged 45 to 65 with non-small cell lung cancer.

A word on this clonotype: Being one base from a much bigger clone, this may be a read error. The chain has TRBV6-5 and TRBJ1-1; tentative D call: TRBD1 (5 bases). Germline V lookup: CDR1 MNHEY, CDR2 SVGAGI. V was clipped by 4 bases and J by 0 bases, with 15 bases between them. The CDR3 has 16 residues. The CDR3 is CASSCADWGLNTEAFF. CDR3 DNA sequence: TGTGCCAGCAGTTGCGCCGATTGGGGCTTGAACACTGAAGCTTTCTTT.

Note on this clonotype: This CDR3 is missing its conserved last phenylalanine or tryptophan, likely due to a read error. The DNA is left out, because the CDR3 cannot be placed on it with certainty; the CDR3 is given as TCRdb lists it. This sequence joins TRBV5-6 and TRBJ2-2; the D call in the table, TRBD1, was not verified against the DNA. The V gene's germline CDR1 is SGHDT and CDR2 YYEEEE. The CDR3 has 15 amino acids, counting both end residues. This chain's CDR3 is CASSPPTDDTGEPFY.